This TCR beta chain originates from a study of cytomegalovirus exposure and HLA in healthy donors. With regard to this clone: Its target is not known.

Nominal health characterized the donors when sampled, though unrecorded immune exposures were likely. Germline loops: CDR1 MDHEN, CDR2 SYDVKM. The CDR3 spans 15 residues. V was cut by 2 bases and J by 4 bases, with 14 bases left in between. Both 60 Vbeta primers and 13 Jbeta primers went into the PCR. The assay was immunoSEQ multiplex PCR, and TCRdb's table has in-frame clones only and misses some. The repertoire has around 150,000 clones, around 75% of them found once; the top ten carry 3.5%. The study, taken as a whole, reports: The study flagged roughly 160 TCR beta chains as cytomegalovirus-associated.

V gene TRBV28 combines with J gene TRBJ2-5, with no clear D. Specimen: PBMCs. This clonotype was obtained from a human donor in good health. The CDR3 DNA follows: TGTGCCAGCAGTTTACCGACTTTAAATGGAGAGACCCAGTACTTC. Translated: CASSLPTLNGETQYF.